The rows below give T cell receptor beta chains drawn from one sample of a study of T cells expressing NK-cell markers. TCRdb reanalyzed the 5' RACE reads and collapses them to one entry per CDR3 protein, without DNA. This sample's clone table lists about 400,000 distinct CDR3 sequences. Sequenced sample: blood T cells: a sorted CD56 or NKG2C T cell subset, CD4+ or CD8+ T cells, or bulk PBMC T cells (not recorded which). These receptors were taken from a woman in her forties or fifties in good health. Both conserved end residues are part of each CDR3.

v_gene	j_gene	CDR3aa
TRBV15	TRBJ2-5	CATSGTSGPTQYF
TRBV12-3/TRBV12-4	TRBJ1-5	CASGQGANQPQHF
TRBV6-5	TRBJ1-2	CASSSLANYGYTF
TRBV3-1	TRBJ1-1	CASSVQGALTEAFF
TRBV7-2	TRBJ2-1	CASSLESINEQFF
TRBV7-2	TRBJ2-4	CASSSKAGGPLLNIQYF
TRBV3-1	TRBJ2-3	CASSQEWLATDTQYF
TRBV4-1	TRBJ1-5	CASSHPSRQPQHF
TRBV2	TRBJ2-2	CASSWLAAKTGELFF
TRBV5-1	TRBJ2-5	CASSVGQQETQYF
TRBV20-1	TRBJ1-1	CSARPSDSDTEAFF
TRBV9	TRBJ2-3	CASSVVPSPTDTQYF
TRBV4-1	TRBJ1-2	CASSLIGGRGPTYGYTF
TRBV4-1	TRBJ2-5	CASSQRFGTSGSQKETQYF
TRBV5-1	TRBJ2-5	CASSPPDRDGTQYF
TRBV7-3	TRBJ2-2	CASSLTGTSGISNGELFF
TRBV2	TRBJ2-4	CASSGVGRELNIQYF
TRBV29-1	TRBJ1-2	CSVGGRGWCYTF
TRBV29-1	TRBJ2-5	CSAEDRGLRETQYF
TRBV29-1	TRBJ2-2	CSVVYGRAGELFF
TRBV11-2	TRBJ2-2	CASTRGLYTGELFF